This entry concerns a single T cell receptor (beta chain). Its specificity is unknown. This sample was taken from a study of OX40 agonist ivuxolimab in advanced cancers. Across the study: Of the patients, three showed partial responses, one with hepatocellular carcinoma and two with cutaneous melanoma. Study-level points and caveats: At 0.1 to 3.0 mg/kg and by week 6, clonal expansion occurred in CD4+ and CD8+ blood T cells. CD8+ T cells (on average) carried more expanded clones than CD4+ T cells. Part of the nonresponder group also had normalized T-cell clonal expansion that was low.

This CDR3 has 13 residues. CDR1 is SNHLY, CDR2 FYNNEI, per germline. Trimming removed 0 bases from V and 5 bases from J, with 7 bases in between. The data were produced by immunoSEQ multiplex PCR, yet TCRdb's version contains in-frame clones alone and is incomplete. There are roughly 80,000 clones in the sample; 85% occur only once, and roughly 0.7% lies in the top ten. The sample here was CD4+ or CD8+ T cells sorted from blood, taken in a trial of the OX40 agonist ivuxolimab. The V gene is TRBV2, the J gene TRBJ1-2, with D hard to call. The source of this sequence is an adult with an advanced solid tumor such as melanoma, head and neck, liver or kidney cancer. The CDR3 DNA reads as TGTGCCAGCAGTGAAGCTTCGGCTTATGGCTACACCTTC. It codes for CASSEASAYGYTF.